The entry that follows covers one TCR beta chain sequence. Its target is not known. The sample comes from a study of CD8 T cells in ankylosing spondylitis. The CDR3 runs 14 residues. V was clipped by 2 bases and J by 8 bases, with 15 bases between them. CDR1 and CDR2 from the germline V gene are LNHNV and YYDKDF (reference sequence). TCRdb passed the 5' RACE reads through MiXCR, listing each CDR3 protein once. The table lists about 480,000 distinct CDR3 sequences, 17% of them singletons, with 0.85% to 1.3% in the top ten. Whole-study findings and limits: Previously reported in reactive arthritis synovial fluid and blood were some of the motif variants. Within matched ankylosing spondylitis synovial fluid, disease-linked clones were reportedly significantly enriched. In ankylosing spondylitis blood, a motif of roughly eight highly homologous TCR beta variants appeared characteristic. As for the disease-linked clones, they showed a CD8+ phenotype and occurred at relatively low frequencies in peripheral blood.

This chain connects TRBV15 to TRBJ1-2; tentatively, D is TRBD1 (5 bases). What was sequenced was blood, either unsorted or a sorted T cell fraction (not recorded which). This sequence originates from a male donor with ankylosing spondylitis. The CDR3 loop reads CATSRRGEGHGYTF. As DNA, the CDR3 is TGTGCCACCAGCAGAAGAGGGGAGGGGCACGGCTACACCTTC. Full variable domain (outside the CDR3, taken from reference TRBV15 and TRBJ1-2): DAMVIQNPRYQVTQFGKPVTLSCSQTLNHNVMYWYQQKSSQAPKLLFHYYDKDFNNEADTPDNFQSRRPNTSFCFLDIRSPGLGDTAMYLCATSRRGEGHGYTFGSGTRLTVV.